What follows are 25 T cell receptor beta chains derived from one specimen sequenced in a study of T cells in Graves' hyperthyroidism and ophthalmopathy. Amplification yielded TCR beta CDR3 regions, with RNA transcripts as the source. When the TCR CDR3 underwent first-round RT-PCR, the HTBI primer set was used. TCRdb called the multiplex PCR reads again in MiXCR, with one record for every CDR3 protein. The data hold more than 550,000 distinct CDR3 sequences, with roughly 17% observed a single time. The sequenced material came from blood. The receptors stem from a man between 45 and 60 years old with Graves' hyperthyroidism.

The genes are TRBV5-1 and TRBJ2-2; TRBD2 matches 8 bases. V lost 0 bases, J lost 0 bases, and 1 base stayed unmatched. The germline V gene has CDR1 SGHRS and CDR2 YFSETQ. The CDR3 covers 16 residues. The CDR3 DNA reads as TGCGCCAGCAGCTTGGGTAGCGGGACGAACACCGGGGAGCTGTTTTTT. Amino acid sequence: CASSLGSGTNTGELFF.

This clonotype was counted between two and nine times. This chain joins TRBV5-1 and TRBJ2-3; D remains ambiguous. Germline V gives CDR1 SGHRS, CDR2 YFSETQ. This CDR3 region has 13 residues. Trimming left V 4 bases short and J 1 base short, with 7 bases between. CDR3 in amino acids: CASSPMGTDTQYF. DNA for the CDR3: TGCGCCAGCAGCCCTATGGGCACAGATACGCAGTATTTT.

The chain employs TRBV30 and TRBJ1-1, with D uncertain. There are 12 residues in the CDR3. CDR1 is GTSNPN, CDR2 SVGIG, per germline (reference sequence). Trimming took off 4 bases at V and 0 bases at J, with 6 bases between the two ends. The DNA of the CDR3 is TGTGCCTGGACGCCATTGAACACTGAAGCTTTCTTT. Translating gives CAWTPLNTEAFF.

This clonotype was found many times. The chain couples TRBV28 to TRBJ2-3; D is perhaps TRBD1 (5 bases). Germline CDR1 MDHEN, CDR2 SYDVKM. The V and J ends lost 6 bases and 5 bases respectively, with 12 bases between them. The CDR3 contains 13 residues. This chain's CDR3 is CASRLQGQDTQYF. The DNA of the CDR3 is TGTGCCAGCAGGCTCCAGGGTCAAGATACGCAGTATTTT.

This clonotype was seen many times. The chain has TRBV20-1 and TRBJ1-1, with D possibly matching TRBD1 (5 bases). The germline V gene has CDR1 DFQATT and CDR2 SNEGSKA (reference sequence). There are 12 residues in the CDR3. Trimming left V 5 bases short and J 8 bases short, with 15 bases between. Here the CDR3 DNA reads TGCAGTGCTGCCGCCTTCGGGGCCGAAGCTTTCTTT. Translation gives CSAAAFGAEAFF.

This clonotype appeared a single time. A read error may be the cause here, since a much bigger clone is one base away. The V gene is TRBV28, the J gene TRBJ1-2; D gene ambiguous. The CDR3 loop spans 11 amino acids. The V end lost 8 bases, the J end lost 2 bases, and 6 bases lay between the germline ends. The V gene's germline CDR1 is MDHEN and CDR2 SYDVKM. The CDR3, as DNA: TGTGCCAGCGGTCAGAACTATGGCTACACCTTC. It translates to CASGQNYGYTF.

This clonotype was recorded many times. The rearrangement links TRBV20-1 to TRBJ2-1; 7 bases match TRBD1. The V gene's germline CDR1 is DFQATT and CDR2 SNEGSKA (reference sequence). The CDR3 length is 16 residues. Unmatched junction bases numbered 14, after V lost 6 bases and J lost 3 bases. The CDR3 loop reads CSAHHRQGAGYNEQFF. Here the CDR3 DNA reads TGCAGTGCACACCACAGACAGGGAGCTGGCTACAATGAGCAGTTCTTC.

The chain carries TRBV5-1 and TRBJ2-6; tentatively, D is TRBD1 (5 bases). V was pared by 2 bases and J by 2 bases, with 23 bases between. Germline assignment: CDR1 SGHRS and CDR2 YFSETQ. The CDR3 consists of 20 residues. In nucleotides, the CDR3 is TGCGCCAGCAGCTTTTACAGGCGCAACCCTCTATCACCTGGGGCCAACGTCCTGACTTTC. Translated, it gives CASSFYRRNPLSPGANVLTF.

The V gene is TRBV4-1, the J gene TRBJ1-2; 8 bases fit TRBD1. The CDR3 is made up of 16 amino acids. Trimming removed 4 bases from V and 3 bases from J; junction bases left unmatched: 10. Germline V gene lookup returns CDR1 MGHRA and CDR2 YSYEKL. CDR3 sequence reads: CASSPIGQGRDYGYTF. The CDR3, as DNA: TGCGCCAGCAGCCCCATAGGACAGGGCCGAGACTATGGCTACACCTTC.

Regarding this clonotype: A much larger clone differs from this one at a single base, so this may be a read error. The chain combines TRBV7-6 with TRBJ1-4; a possible D gene is TRBD1 (5 bases). Germline CDR1 is SGHVS and CDR2 is FNYEAQ. V was clipped by 5 bases and J by 7 bases, with 23 bases between them. This CDR3 comprises 17 residues. This CDR3 reads CASSALSPGDRSEKLFF. CDR3 in DNA: TGTGCCAGCAGCGCCCTCAGTCCGGGGGACCGAAGTGAAAAACTGTTTTTT.

This clonotype was seen repeatedly, ten times or more. In DNA, the CDR3 is TGTGCCAGCAGTTTCGTTCGCCTCGAGCAGTACTTC. As protein: CASSFVRLEQYF. The rearrangement uses TRBV12-3 or TRBV12-4 and TRBJ2-7; unclear D gene. CDR3 size: 12 residues. The V gene lost 3 bases and the J gene lost 6 bases, with 9 bases spanning the gap.

This clonotype occurred many times. V usage is TRBV9 and J usage is TRBJ2-1; D may be TRBD1 (5 bases). The CDR3 has 18 amino acids. Germline V gene data show CDR1 as SGDLS and CDR2 as YYNGEE. V was shortened by 4 bases and J by 3 bases, with 23 bases between the two germline ends. CDR3 sequence: CASSPISLLGRVYNEQFF. CDR3 in DNA: TGTGCCAGCAGCCCGATCTCCCTTCTGGGGCGTGTCTACAATGAGCAGTTCTTC.

The rearrangement uses TRBV29-1 and TRBJ2-7; perhaps TRBD2 as D (7 bases). Per germline, CDR1 SQVTM and CDR2 ANQGSEA. The germline V and J ends were trimmed by 1 base and 3 bases, with 16 bases remaining between them. The CDR3 contains 15 residues. For the CDR3, the DNA is TGCAGCGTTGAAGGAACGGGGGGCGCTCGCTACGAGCAGTACTTC. This gives the protein CSVEGTGGARYEQYF.

This clonotype has ten or more counts. CDR3: CASSLRQYNSPLHF. The CDR3 coding sequence is TGTGCCAGCAGTTTACGACAATATAATTCACCCCTCCACTTT. The V gene is TRBV12-3 or TRBV12-4, the J gene TRBJ1-6; D unresolved. Trimming cost V 2 bases and J 4 bases, with 6 bases left between them. The length of the CDR3 is 14 residues.

This clonotype was seen at least ten times. The CDR3 spells CASSETGGYNEQFF. CDR3 in DNA: TGTGCCAGCAGTGAGACGGGAGGTTACAATGAGCAGTTCTTC. This chain links TRBV2 with TRBJ2-1; 7 nucleotides agree with TRBD2. After removal of 3 bases from V and 4 bases from J, the junction contained 3 bases not matched to a gene. This CDR3 comprises 14 residues. The V gene's germline CDR1 is SNHLY and CDR2 FYNNEI.

This clonotype was seen a handful of times. CDR3 DNA: TGTGCCAGCTCAGAAACACAGAATTCTGGAAACACCATATATTTT. This sequence encodes CASSETQNSGNTIYF. The V call is TRBV18, the J call TRBJ1-3; D is ambiguous. V lost 5 bases and J 1 base, leaving 12 bases between the germline ends. Germline V lookup: CDR1 KGHSH, CDR2 LQKENI. The CDR3 has 15 amino acids.

Only a few counts were recorded for this clonotype. This sequence joins TRBV7-9 and TRBJ1-4; tentatively, D is TRBD1 (6 bases). V lost 5 bases and J 3 bases, leaving 13 bases between the germline ends. Germline-derived CDR1 and CDR2 are SEHNR and FQNEAQ (reference sequence). The CDR3 is 15 amino acids. The CDR3 DNA follows: TGTGCCAGCAGCCCCTGGACAGAGTCTAATGAAAAACTGTTTTTT. This encodes CASSPWTESNEKLFF.

This clonotype was counted many times. The chain couples TRBV2 to TRBJ2-7, with TRBD1 matching 10 bases. V was pared by 4 bases and J by 9 bases, with 9 bases of the junction left unmatched. The CDR3 has 14 residues. Germline V gene sequence: CDR1 SNHLY, CDR2 FYNNEI. The CDR3 coding sequence is TGTGCCAGCAGTGTAGGGACAGGGGCCGAGGGGCAGTACTTC. It codes for CASSVGTGAEGQYF. Using reference TRBV2 and TRBJ2-7 for the parts outside the CDR3, the full variable domain is EPEVTQTPSHQVTQMGQEVILRCVPISNHLYFYWYRQILGQKVEFLVSFYNNEISEKSEIFDDQFSVERPDGSNFTLKIRSTKLEDSAMYFCASSVGTGAEGQYFGPGTRLTVT.

This clonotype was counted a few times. The chain carries TRBV6-2 or TRBV6-3 and TRBJ2-3; TRBD1 aligns across 12 bases. The CDR3 is 15 amino acids. The J segment lost 6 bases and the V segment lost 6 bases, leaving 7 bases of the junction unmatched. Germline CDR1 MNHEY, CDR2 SVGEGT. As DNA, the CDR3 is TGTGCCAGCAGGCCCCGGGACAGGGGGCCCGATACGCAGTATTTT. It yields the protein CASRPRDRGPDTQYF.

The CDR3 here is CAWSEPNRYYGYTF. The DNA of the CDR3 is TGTGCCTGGAGTGAACCCAACAGGTACTATGGCTACACCTTC. The rearrangement links TRBV30 to TRBJ1-2; a weak D match, TRBD1 (5 bases). V lost 1 base and J lost 3, with 12 bases in between. Germline CDR1 and CDR2: GTSNPN and SVGIG (reference sequence). The CDR3 loop spans 14 amino acids. Combining the CDR3 with reference TRBV30 and TRBJ1-2 gives the whole variable domain SQTIHQWPATLVQPVGSPLSLECTVEGTSNPNLYWYRQAAGRGLQLLFYSVGIGQISSEVPQNLSASRPQDRQFILSSKKLLLSDSGFYLCAWSEPNRYYGYTFGSGTRLTVV.

CDR3 loop: CASSVPGFGEQYF. The CDR3 nucleotides are TGTGCCAGCAGTGTTCCAGGGTTTGGCGAGCAGTACTTC. This chain links TRBV6-1 with TRBJ2-7; D is perhaps TRBD1 (5 bases). The CDR3 contains 13 residues. Between the trimmed V and J ends, which lost 4 bases and 6 bases, there was a span of 13 bases. Germline loops: CDR1 MNHNS, CDR2 SASEGT.

The table lists this clonotype with many counts. The gene calls are TRBV10-3 and TRBJ2-5; D unresolved. The CDR3 loop spans 12 amino acids. Trimming pared 9 bases from V and 1 base from J, leaving 9 bases between. Germline V CDR1 and CDR2: ENHRY, SYGVKD. CDR3 in amino acids: CAIKTSQETQYF. CDR3 nucleotide sequence: TGTGCCATTAAAACTTCCCAAGAGACCCAGTACTTC.

J is TRBJ2-4 and V is TRBV6-1; 7 positions match TRBD2. The CDR3 is 18 residues long. Germline CDR1 and CDR2: MNHNS and SASEGT. V dropped 8 bases and J dropped 0; count of bases not matched to a gene: 16. CDR3 in DNA: TGTGCCAGCGTGGACGTTGGGGAGGGGTCCTTAGCCAAAAACATTCAGTACTTC. Translating gives CASVDVGEGSLAKNIQYF.

The rearrangement links TRBV28 to TRBJ2-5; 9 bases agree with TRBD2. Looked up from germline, CDR1 is MDHEN and CDR2 is SYDVKM. Trimming at V came to 8 bases and at J to 2 bases, leaving 12 bases not matched to a gene. The CDR3 runs to 16 residues. The CDR3 loop reads CASLDYAAGGQETQYF. The CDR3 region has the DNA TGTGCCAGCCTAGATTATGCGGCGGGAGGGCAAGAGACCCAGTACTTC.

This clonotype has just a few counts. The gene calls are TRBV25-1 and TRBJ2-3; 7 positions match TRBD2. The CDR3 is 16 residues long. Germline V gene data show CDR1 as MGHDK and CDR2 as SYGVNS. J was trimmed by 0 bases and V by 8 bases; bases with no gene match: 11. The CDR3 region is CASRSGADSSTDTQYF. The DNA of the CDR3 is TGTGCCAGCCGCAGCGGGGCGGACTCTAGCACAGATACGCAGTATTTT. The full variable domain, in which reference TRBV25-1 and TRBJ2-3 provide the parts outside the CDR3, is EADIYQTPRYLVIGTGKKITLECSQTMGHDKMYWYQQDPGMELHLIHYSYGVNSTEKGDLSSESTVSRIRTEHFPLTLESARPSHTSQYLCASRSGADSSTDTQYFGPGTRLTVL.